This entry lists 26 T cell receptor beta chains sequenced from one sample in a study of cytomegalovirus exposure and HLA in healthy donors. The PCR was carried out with 60 Vbeta primers and 13 Jbeta primers. Assay: immunoSEQ multiplex PCR; the TCRdb copy retains only in-frame clones and omits some. In the table there are 150,000 to 160,000 clones, over 65% of which are singletons. Sequencing input: PBMCs. Receptor source: a woman in her 40s in good health and CMV-seronegative.

This clone turned up a few times. The V and J genes are TRBV19 and TRBJ1-1, with 7 positions matching TRBD1. The CDR3 extends over 17 amino acids. In germline, CDR1 is LNHDA, CDR2 SQIVND (reference sequence). With 4 bases clipped from V and 3 bases from J, the junction kept 14 bases outside the gene matches. This CDR3 reads CASSKNPPGQTYTEAFF. The CDR3, as DNA: TGTGCCAGTAGTAAAAACCCCCCGGGACAGACTTACACTGAAGCTTTCTTT.

V usage is TRBV19 and J usage is TRBJ2-5; possible D gene TRBD1, 6 bases. The end of the DNA is better explained by TRBJ2-7, so the J call may be wrong. The CDR3 has 15 residues. The germline CDR1 and CDR2 sequences are LNHDA and SQIVND (reference sequence). CDR3 loop: CASSIGQASSYEQYF. CDR3 in DNA: TGTGCCAGTAGTATAGGACAGGCCAGCTCCTACGAGCAGTACTTC.

The chain is built from TRBV6-5 and TRBJ1-1, with 9 bases fitting TRBD1. This CDR3 comprises 15 residues. Germline V gene sequence: CDR1 MNHEY, CDR2 SVGAGI. The ends lost 4 bases at V and 1 base at J; junction bases unmatched: 4. As DNA, the CDR3 is TGTGCCAGCAGTTCCTTGACAGGGGGGAACACTGAAGCTTTCTTT. This codes for CASSSLTGGNTEAFF.

The rearrangement joins TRBV28 to TRBJ2-7; no firm D call. Germline V CDR1 and CDR2: MDHEN, SYDVKM. The CDR3 consists of 12 residues. The CDR3 nucleotides read TGTTCTAGTGGGTCTTCCCTCTACGAGCAGTACTTC. Encoded protein: CSSGSSLYEQYF.

This clone appeared once. The gene calls are TRBV19 and TRBJ1-1; TRBD1 aligns across 7 bases. Germline CDR1 is LNHDA and CDR2 is SQIVND (reference sequence). The CDR3 consists of 11 residues. V shed 5 bases, J shed 11 bases, and the junction held 5 bases outside the gene matches. CDR3 amino acids: CASSPGGYAFF. The CDR3 nucleotides are TGTGCCAGTAGTCCAGGGGGGTACGCTTTCTTT.

The V call is TRBV29-1, the J call TRBJ2-7; D may be TRBD1 (6 bases). Germline V CDR1 and CDR2: SQVTM, ANQGSEA. The CDR3 extends over 11 amino acids. The V and J ends lost 5 bases and 5 bases respectively, with 10 bases between them. CDR3: CSVCEGDEQYF. The CDR3 DNA is TGCAGCGTTTGTGAGGGGGACGAGCAGTACTTC.

The V gene is TRBV6-5, the J gene TRBJ1-1, with 8 bases identical to TRBD1. The CDR3 extends over 14 amino acids. Losses at the gene ends were 5 bases for V and 6 bases for J; bases not matched to a gene: 8. Germline CDR1 is MNHEY and CDR2 is SVGAGI. The CDR3 nucleotides read TGTGCCAGCAGTCTCCGGACAGGGAGGGCTGAAGCTTTCTTT. Its protein is CASSLRTGRAEAFF.

The rearrangement links TRBV27 to TRBJ1-1; TRBD1 is a possible D gene (5 bases). Germline-derived CDR1 and CDR2 are MNHEY and SMNVEV (reference sequence). Trimming pared 10 bases from V and 5 bases from J, leaving 20 bases between. CDR3 size: 14 residues. CDR3 DNA sequence: TGTGCCACCCGGAGGGACTGGGGCGGGACTGAAGCTTTCTTT. As protein: CATRRDWGGTEAFF.

The chain joins TRBV27 to TRBJ2-6; the match to TRBD2 covers 9 bases. Per the germline V gene, CDR1 is MNHEY and CDR2 is SMNVEV (reference sequence). V shed 1 base and J 0 bases; nucleotides not matched to a gene: 4. The CDR3 spans 18 residues. CDR3 loop: CASSLLRGGISGANVLTF. CDR3 nucleotides: TGTGCCAGCAGTTTATTGCGGGGGGGGATCTCTGGGGCCAACGTCCTGACTTTC.

The CDR3 DNA follows: TGTGCCAGCAGGGAGTACAGGGGGCGAACTGAAGCTTTCTTT. This gives the protein CASREYRGRTEAFF. The chain combines TRBV2 with TRBJ1-1; 9 bases map to TRBD1. Germline CDR1 is SNHLY and CDR2 is FYNNEI. The trim removed 6 bases at V and 5 bases at J, leaving 7 bases unmatched. CDR3 length equals 14 residues.

This chain links TRBV11-3 with TRBJ2-7; TRBD1 is a possible D gene (5 bases). CDR1 and CDR2 (germline): SGHNT, YENEEA. Trimming left V 1 base short and J 6 bases short, with 10 bases between. The CDR3 is 13 residues long. CDR3 amino acids: CASSLAGQGEQYF. The DNA for the CDR3 is TGTGCCAGCAGCTTAGCAGGGCAGGGCGAGCAGTACTTC.

The chain links TRBV5-4 to TRBJ2-6; D is unresolved. Trimming cost V 7 bases and J 0 bases, with 11 bases left between them. Germline CDR1 and CDR2: SGHNT and YYREEE (reference sequence). This CDR3 region has 15 residues. CDR3: CASRARDSGANVLTF. The CDR3 DNA sequence: TGTGCCAGCCGTGCTAGAGACTCTGGGGCCAACGTCCTGACTTTC.

The chain recombines TRBV5-1 with TRBJ2-1; 7 positions agree with TRBD2. Germline CDR1 SGHRS, CDR2 YFSETQ. Losses at the gene ends were 0 bases for V and 4 bases for J; bases not matched to a gene: 4. The CDR3 totals 15 residues. The CDR3 spells CASSLATSVYNEQFF. The CDR3 DNA is TGCGCCAGCAGCTTGGCAACTAGCGTTTACAATGAGCAGTTCTTC.

The chain uses TRBV6-1 and TRBJ2-2; D not certain. Germline CDR1 is MNHNS and CDR2 is SASEGT. CDR3 size: 13 residues. Trimming pared 2 bases from V and 5 bases from J, leaving 6 bases between. The CDR3 region is CASSEQDTGELFF. CDR3 DNA: TGTGCCAGCAGTGAACAGGATACCGGGGAGCTGTTTTTT.

The chain combines TRBV10-1 with TRBJ2-2; TRBD2 agrees at 10 bases. The V and J ends lost 4 bases and 5 bases, in that order; junction bases with no gene match: 4. This CDR3 is built from 15 residues. Per germline, CDR1 WNHNN and CDR2 SYGVQD (reference sequence). The CDR3 is CASSVAGGLTGELFF. CDR3 nucleotide sequence: TGCGCCAGCAGTGTAGCGGGAGGCCTAACCGGGGAGCTGTTTTTT.

The V and J genes are TRBV13 and TRBJ1-5; the match to TRBD1 covers 8 bases. The length of the CDR3 is 16 residues. J lost 6 bases, V lost 0 bases, and 7 bases had no gene match. The germline CDR1 and CDR2 sequences are PRHDT and FYEKMQ (reference sequence). The CDR3 loop reads CASSLGRGRGGQPQHF. CDR3 DNA sequence: TGTGCCAGCAGCTTAGGCAGGGGGCGGGGGGGTCAGCCCCAGCATTTT.

CDR3 residues: CASSLKQGEAFF. The CDR3 DNA reads as TGCGCCAGCAGCTTAAAGCAGGGGGAAGCTTTCTTT. This chain connects TRBV5-1 to TRBJ1-1; D is perhaps TRBD1 (6 bases). V lost 2 bases and J 8 bases, leaving 10 bases between the germline ends. The germline CDR1 and CDR2 sequences are SGHRS and YFSETQ. This CDR3 is 12 amino acids long.

The V call is TRBV28, the J call TRBJ1-2; TRBD1 matches at 8 bases. From germline, CDR1 is MDHEN and CDR2 SYDVKM. The CDR3 length is 15 residues. V trimming: 7 bases; J trimming: 3 bases; junction bases outside the gene matches: 10. CDR3 in amino acids: CASIHSGGGDYGYTF. The CDR3 DNA follows: TGTGCCAGCATCCACTCAGGGGGCGGTGACTATGGCTACACCTTC.

The rearrangement joins TRBV5-6 to TRBJ1-1; D remains unclear. Germline CDR1 is SGHDT and CDR2 is YYEEEE. The V end was cut by 0 bases, the J end by 8 bases, with 11 bases between. This CDR3 has 13 residues. As DNA, the CDR3 is TGTGCCAGCAGCTTGGAGAACAGTCGCGAAGCTTTCTTT. As protein: CASSLENSREAFF.

This chain uses TRBV11-2 with TRBJ1-5; TRBD1 agrees at 10 bases. V dropped 1 base and J dropped 11; count of bases not matched to a gene: 5. The CDR3 spans 14 residues. CDR1 SGHAT and CDR2 FQNNGV come from the germline V gene. The CDR3 loop reads CASSLAGTGETQHF. In DNA form, the CDR3 reads TGTGCCAGCAGCTTAGCCGGGACAGGGGAAACCCAGCATTTT.

This chain connects TRBV5-1 to TRBJ1-1; TRBD1 matches at 8 bases. J gave up 4 bases and V 3 bases, and 2 bases lay outside the gene matches. The V gene's germline CDR1 is SGHRS and CDR2 YFSETQ. There are 13 residues in the CDR3. The CDR3 DNA reads TGCGCCAGCAGCTCGACAGGGGCCACTGAAGCTTTCTTT. Its translation is CASSSTGATEAFF.

About this clone: The conserved final phenylalanine or tryptophan is absent from the CDR3, which likely points to a read error. The DNA is left out, because the CDR3 cannot be placed on it with certainty; the CDR3 is given as TCRdb lists it. The chain combines TRBV28 with TRBJ1-1; the D call TRBD1 from the table was never checked on the DNA. A total of 12 residues make up the CDR3, ends included. From germline, CDR1 is MDHEN and CDR2 SYDVKM. The chain's CDR3 is CASSTTRTGYRI.

This clone was observed a handful of times. V gene TRBV5-6 combines with J gene TRBJ1-1; the D gene is possibly TRBD1 (5 bases). The CDR3 has 13 residues. Germline CDR1 SGHDT, CDR2 YYEEEE. The V end lost 1 base, the J end lost 3 bases, and 7 bases lay between the germline ends. The CDR3 sequence: CASSLTGHTEAFF. Written as DNA, the CDR3 is TGTGCCAGCAGCTTGACAGGACACACTGAAGCTTTCTTT.

The rearrangement uses TRBV4-1 and TRBJ2-1, with 7 bases that match TRBD2. J was trimmed by 2 bases and V by 0 bases; bases with no gene match: 16. Germline-derived CDR1 and CDR2 are MGHRA and YSYEKL. The CDR3 is 20 residues long. The CDR3 reads CASSQDHPAGRFVTYNEQFF. The DNA of the CDR3 is TGCGCCAGCAGCCAAGATCACCCAGCGGGGCGATTTGTTACCTACAATGAGCAGTTCTTC.

The rearrangement links TRBV28 to TRBJ1-1; TRBD1 matches 8 bases. The CDR3 length is 17 residues. Trimming cost V 4 bases and J 6 bases; bases outside gene matches: 16. The V gene's germline CDR1 is MDHEN and CDR2 SYDVKM. The CDR3 sequence: CASSSPTNRGMGAEAFF. The CDR3 DNA is TGTGCCAGCAGTTCCCCCACTAACAGGGGGATGGGAGCTGAAGCTTTCTTT.

The chain links TRBV18 to TRBJ2-3, with a possible D match to TRBD1 (6 bases). The V and J ends lost 5 bases and 10 bases respectively, with 19 bases between them. This CDR3 has 14 residues. From germline, CDR1 is KGHSH and CDR2 LQKENI. For the CDR3, the DNA is TGTGCCAGCTCATCCAAAGACAGGACGGAGGCGCAGTATTTT. Residues: CASSSKDRTEAQYF.